Listed below are T cell receptor beta chains from one sample, sequenced in a study of blood T cell repertoires in COVID-19. Sequenced by immunoSEQ multiplex PCR; TCRdb stores in-frame clones only, minus some. The profile shows a few hundred thousand clones, 85% to 90% of them singletons. The sample taken for sequencing was PBMCs or T cells enriched from blood (not recorded which). These receptors were taken from a man aged 25-40 years who had recovered from COVID-19. Each CDR3 is given with its conserved first and last residue.

V	J	CDR3
TRBV7-2	TRBJ1-2	CASTPDRGNYGYTF
TRBV7-8	TRBJ2-3	CASSSLAGVGDTQYF
TRBV7-2	TRBJ2-1	CASSYSASSYNEQFF
TRBV7-2	TRBJ1-4	CASSPPTGGTKVFF
TRBV30	TRBJ2-7	CAWSPGNEQYF
TRBV21-1	TRBJ1-4	CASSNYGANEKLFF
TRBV10-3	TRBJ2-2	CASGGQGSGTGELFF
TRBV5-5	TRBJ1-6	CASSSAGQGKSPLHF
TRBV4-3	TRBJ1-4	CASSQDRGGRNEKLFF
TRBV7-9	TRBJ1-5	CASSKDSGTSQPQHF
TRBV9	TRBJ1-6	CASSPDSTPLHF
TRBV5-5	TRBJ1-5	CASSLVHNNQPQHF
TRBV13	TRBJ2-2	CASTDRPGQPSLATGELFF
TRBV7-2	TRBJ2-1	CASSVLAGAEQFF
TRBV19	TRBJ1-1	CASNSGGGGETEAFF
TRBV5-1	TRBJ2-2	CASSLGDSISAGELFF
TRBV7-9	TRBJ1-6	CASSSKLTGAGSPLHF